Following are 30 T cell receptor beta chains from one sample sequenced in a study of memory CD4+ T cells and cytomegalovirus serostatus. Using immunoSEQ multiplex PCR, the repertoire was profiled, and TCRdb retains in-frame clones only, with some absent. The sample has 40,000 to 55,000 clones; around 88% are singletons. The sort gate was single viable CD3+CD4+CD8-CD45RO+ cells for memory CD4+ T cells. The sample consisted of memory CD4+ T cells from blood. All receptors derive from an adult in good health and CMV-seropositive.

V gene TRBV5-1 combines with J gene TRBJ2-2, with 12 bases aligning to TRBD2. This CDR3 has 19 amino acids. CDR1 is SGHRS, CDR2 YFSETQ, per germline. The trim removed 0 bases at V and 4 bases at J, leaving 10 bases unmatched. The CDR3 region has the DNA TGCGCCAGCAGCTTGGGGGCTAGCGGGAGGGCCCGAACCACCGGGGAGCTGTTTTTT. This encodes CASSLGASGRARTTGELFF. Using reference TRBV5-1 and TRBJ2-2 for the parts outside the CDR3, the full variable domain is KAGVTQTPRYLIKTRGQQVTLSCSPISGHRSVSWYQQTPGQGLQFLFEYFSETQRNKGNFPGRFSGRQFSNSRSEMNVSTLELGDSALYLCASSLGASGRARTTGELFFGEGSRLTVL.

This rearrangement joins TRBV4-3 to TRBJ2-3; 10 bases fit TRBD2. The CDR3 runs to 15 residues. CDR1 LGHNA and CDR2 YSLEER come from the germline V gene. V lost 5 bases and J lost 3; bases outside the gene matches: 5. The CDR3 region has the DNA TGCGCCAGCAGCAGCGGGAGGGCCATGACAGATACGCAGTATTTT. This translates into CASSSGRAMTDTQYF.

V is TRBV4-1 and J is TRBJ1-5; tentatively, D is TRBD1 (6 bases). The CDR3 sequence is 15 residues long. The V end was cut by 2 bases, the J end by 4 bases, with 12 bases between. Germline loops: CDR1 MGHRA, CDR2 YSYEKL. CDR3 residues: CASSQNQGPNQPQHF. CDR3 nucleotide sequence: TGCGCCAGCAGCCAAAACCAGGGGCCAAATCAGCCCCAGCATTTT.

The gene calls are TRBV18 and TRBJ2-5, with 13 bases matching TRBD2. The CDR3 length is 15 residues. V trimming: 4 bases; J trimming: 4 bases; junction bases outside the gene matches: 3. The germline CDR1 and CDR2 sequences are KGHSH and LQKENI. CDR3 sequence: CASSLGLAGSETQYF. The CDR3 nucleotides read TGTGCCAGCTCACTGGGACTAGCGGGGTCAGAGACCCAGTACTTC.

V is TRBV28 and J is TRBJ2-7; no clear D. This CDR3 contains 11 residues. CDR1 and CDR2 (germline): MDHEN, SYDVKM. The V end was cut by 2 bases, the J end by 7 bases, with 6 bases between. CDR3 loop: CASSLGFEQYF. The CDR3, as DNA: TGTGCCAGCAGTTTAGGATTTGAGCAGTACTTC.

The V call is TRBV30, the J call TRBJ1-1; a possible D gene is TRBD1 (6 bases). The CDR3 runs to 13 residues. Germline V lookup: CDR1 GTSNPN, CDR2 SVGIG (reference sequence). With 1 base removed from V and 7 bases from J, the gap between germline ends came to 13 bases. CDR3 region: CAWSGGAGVEAFF. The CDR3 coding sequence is TGTGCCTGGAGTGGGGGGGCCGGGGTTGAAGCTTTCTTT.

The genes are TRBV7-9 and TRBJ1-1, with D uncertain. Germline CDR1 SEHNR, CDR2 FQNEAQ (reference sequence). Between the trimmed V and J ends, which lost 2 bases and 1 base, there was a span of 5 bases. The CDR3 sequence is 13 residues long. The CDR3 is CASSLRGNTEAFF. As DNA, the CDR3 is TGTGCCAGCAGCTTACGGGGGAACACTGAAGCTTTCTTT.

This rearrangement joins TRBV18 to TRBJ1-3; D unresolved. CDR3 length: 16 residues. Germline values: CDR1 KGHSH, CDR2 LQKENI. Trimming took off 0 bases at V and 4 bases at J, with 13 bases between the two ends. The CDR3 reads CASSPPTGRAGNTIYF. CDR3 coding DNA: TGTGCCAGCTCACCACCTACCGGCAGAGCGGGAAACACCATATATTTT. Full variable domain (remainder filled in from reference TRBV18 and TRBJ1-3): NAGVMQNPRHLVRRRGQEARLRCSPMKGHSHVYWYRQLPEEGLKFMVYLQKENIIDESGMPKERFSAEFPKEGPSILRIQQVVRGDSAAYFCASSPPTGRAGNTIYFGEGSWLTVV.

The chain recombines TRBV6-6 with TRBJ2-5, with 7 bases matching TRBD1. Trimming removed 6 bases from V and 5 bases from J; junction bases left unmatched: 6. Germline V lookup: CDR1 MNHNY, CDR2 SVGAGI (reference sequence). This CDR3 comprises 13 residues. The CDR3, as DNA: TGTGCCAGCAGAGACAGGGCAGGGGAGACCCAGTACTTC. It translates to CASRDRAGETQYF.

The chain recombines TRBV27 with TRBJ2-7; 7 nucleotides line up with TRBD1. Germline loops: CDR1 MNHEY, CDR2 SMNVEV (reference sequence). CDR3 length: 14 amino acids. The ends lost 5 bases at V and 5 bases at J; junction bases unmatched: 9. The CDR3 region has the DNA TGTGCCAGCAGTCCACGACAGGGTACCCACGAGCAGTACTTC. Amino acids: CASSPRQGTHEQYF.

This chain's CDR3 is CASSLVGGGMAETQYF. CDR3 in DNA: TGTGCCAGCAGCTTAGTGGGAGGGGGCATGGCGGAGACCCAGTACTTC. The rearrangement links TRBV7-6 to TRBJ2-5, with D perhaps matching TRBD1 or TRBD2 (7 bases each). The germline V and J ends were trimmed by 1 base and 5 bases, with 17 bases remaining between them. CDR1 is SGHVS and CDR2 is FNYEAQ in the germline V gene. The CDR3 spans 16 residues.

The CDR3: CASSVGTVGATNEKLFF. As DNA, the CDR3 is TGCGCCAGCAGCGTTGGGACGGTCGGTGCGACTAATGAAAAACTGTTTTTT. V is TRBV5-1 and J is TRBJ1-4; maybe TRBD1 (5 bases). This CDR3 has 17 residues. Trimming removed 4 bases at V and 2 bases at J, with 18 bases between. The germline V gene has CDR1 SGHRS and CDR2 YFSETQ.

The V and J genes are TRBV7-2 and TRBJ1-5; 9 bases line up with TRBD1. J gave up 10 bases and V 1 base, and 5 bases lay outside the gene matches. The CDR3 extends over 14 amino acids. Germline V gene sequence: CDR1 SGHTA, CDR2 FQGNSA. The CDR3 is CASSLGDRARPQHF. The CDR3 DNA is TGTGCCAGCAGCTTAGGGGACAGGGCGAGACCCCAGCATTTT. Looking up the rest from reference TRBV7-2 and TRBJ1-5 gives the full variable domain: GAGVSQSPSNKVTEKGKDVELRCDPISGHTALYWYRQSLGQGLEFLIYFQGNSAPDKSGLPSDRFSAERTGGSVSTLTIQRTQQEDSAVYLCASSLGDRARPQHFGDGTRLSIL.

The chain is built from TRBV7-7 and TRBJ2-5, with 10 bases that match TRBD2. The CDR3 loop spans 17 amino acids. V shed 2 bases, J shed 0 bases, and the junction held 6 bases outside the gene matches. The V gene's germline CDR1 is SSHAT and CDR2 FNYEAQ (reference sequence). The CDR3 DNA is TGTGCCAGCAGCTTATCATCTCTAGCGGGGGACCAAGAGACCCAGTACTTC. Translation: CASSLSSLAGDQETQYF.

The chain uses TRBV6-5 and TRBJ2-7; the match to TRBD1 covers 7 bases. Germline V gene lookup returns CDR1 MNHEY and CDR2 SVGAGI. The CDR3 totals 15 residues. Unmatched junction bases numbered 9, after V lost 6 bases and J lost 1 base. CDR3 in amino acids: CASRPIRQGSYEQYF. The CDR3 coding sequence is TGTGCCAGCAGACCCATTCGACAGGGTTCCTACGAGCAGTACTTC.

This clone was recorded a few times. The CDR3 nucleotides read TGTGCCAGCAGCTTGGGAGGGACTAGCGGGGGGATTAAAGAGACCCAGTACTTC. Translated: CASSLGGTSGGIKETQYF. This chain uses TRBV5-4 with TRBJ2-5; TRBD2 aligns across 15 bases. Per the germline V gene, CDR1 is SGHNT and CDR2 is YYREEE (reference sequence). This CDR3 is built from 18 residues. V was pared by 0 bases and J by 3 bases, with 6 bases of the junction left unmatched.

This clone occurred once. The CDR3 loop is CASNGQRVGEAFF. In nucleotides, the CDR3 is TGTGCCAGTAACGGACAGCGAGTTGGTGAAGCTTTCTTT. J is TRBJ1-1 and V is TRBV19; the D gene is possibly TRBD1 (6 bases). The CDR3 spans 13 residues. Trimming took off 7 bases at V and 7 bases at J, with 16 bases between the two ends. Germline-derived CDR1 and CDR2 are LNHDA and SQIVND (reference sequence).

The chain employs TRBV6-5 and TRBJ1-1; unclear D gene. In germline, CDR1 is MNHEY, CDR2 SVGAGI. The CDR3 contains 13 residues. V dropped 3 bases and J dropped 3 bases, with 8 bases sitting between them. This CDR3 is CASSYWDDTEAFF. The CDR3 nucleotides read TGTGCCAGCAGTTATTGGGATGACACTGAAGCTTTCTTT.

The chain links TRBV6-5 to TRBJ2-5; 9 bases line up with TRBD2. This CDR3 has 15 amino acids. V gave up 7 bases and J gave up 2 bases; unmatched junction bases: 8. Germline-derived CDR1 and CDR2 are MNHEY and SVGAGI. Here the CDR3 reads CASTFAGGRQETQYF. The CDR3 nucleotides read TGTGCCAGCACCTTTGCGGGAGGGAGACAAGAGACCCAGTACTTC.

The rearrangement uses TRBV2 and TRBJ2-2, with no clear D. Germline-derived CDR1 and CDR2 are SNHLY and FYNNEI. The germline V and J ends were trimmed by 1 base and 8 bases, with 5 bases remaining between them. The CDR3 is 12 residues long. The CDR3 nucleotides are TGTGCCAGCAGTGAAGGGCGGGGGGAGCTGTTTTTT. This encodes CASSEGRGELFF.

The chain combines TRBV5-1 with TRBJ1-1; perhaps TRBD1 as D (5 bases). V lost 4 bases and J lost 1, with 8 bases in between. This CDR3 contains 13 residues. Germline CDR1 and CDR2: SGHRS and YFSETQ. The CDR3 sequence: CASSQQENTEAFF. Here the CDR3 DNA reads TGCGCCAGCAGCCAACAGGAGAACACTGAAGCTTTCTTT.

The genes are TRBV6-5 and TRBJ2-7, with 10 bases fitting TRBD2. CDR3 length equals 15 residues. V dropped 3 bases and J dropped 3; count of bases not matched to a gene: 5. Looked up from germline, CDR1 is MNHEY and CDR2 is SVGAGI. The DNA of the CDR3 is TGTGCCAGCAGTTATTCCCCTAGCGGGAGCTACGAGCAGTACTTC. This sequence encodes CASSYSPSGSYEQYF.

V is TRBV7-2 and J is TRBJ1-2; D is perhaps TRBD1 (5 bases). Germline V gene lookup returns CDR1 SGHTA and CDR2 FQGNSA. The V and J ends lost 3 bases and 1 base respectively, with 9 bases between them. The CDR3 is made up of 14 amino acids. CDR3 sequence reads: CASSFGHFNYGYTF. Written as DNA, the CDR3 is TGTGCCAGCAGCTTCGGACATTTTAACTATGGCTACACCTTC.

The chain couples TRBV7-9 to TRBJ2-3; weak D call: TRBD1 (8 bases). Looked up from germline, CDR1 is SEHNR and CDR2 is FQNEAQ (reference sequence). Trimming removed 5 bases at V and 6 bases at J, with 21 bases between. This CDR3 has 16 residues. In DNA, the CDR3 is TGTGCCAGCAGCCTCGGACAGGGAGGGGTGTTGGATACGCAGTATTTT. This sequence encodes CASSLGQGGVLDTQYF.

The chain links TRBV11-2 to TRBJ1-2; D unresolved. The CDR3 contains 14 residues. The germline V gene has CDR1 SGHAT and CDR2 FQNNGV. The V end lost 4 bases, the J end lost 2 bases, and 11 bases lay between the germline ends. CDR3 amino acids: CASSSPGWNYGYTF. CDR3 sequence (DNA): TGTGCCAGCAGCTCCCCTGGGTGGAACTATGGCTACACCTTC.

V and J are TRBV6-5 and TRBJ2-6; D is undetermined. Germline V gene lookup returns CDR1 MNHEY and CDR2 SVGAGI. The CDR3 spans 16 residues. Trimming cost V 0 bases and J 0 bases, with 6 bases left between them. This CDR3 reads CASSYSGPSGANVLTF. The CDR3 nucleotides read TGTGCCAGCAGTTACTCAGGACCCTCTGGGGCCAACGTCCTGACTTTC.

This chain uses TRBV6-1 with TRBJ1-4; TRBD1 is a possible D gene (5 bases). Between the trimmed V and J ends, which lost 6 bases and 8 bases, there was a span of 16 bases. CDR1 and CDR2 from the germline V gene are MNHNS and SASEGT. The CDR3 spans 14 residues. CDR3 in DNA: TGTGCCAGCAGGGCCCGAGGGGCCGGCGAAAAACTGTTTTTT. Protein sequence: CASRARGAGEKLFF.

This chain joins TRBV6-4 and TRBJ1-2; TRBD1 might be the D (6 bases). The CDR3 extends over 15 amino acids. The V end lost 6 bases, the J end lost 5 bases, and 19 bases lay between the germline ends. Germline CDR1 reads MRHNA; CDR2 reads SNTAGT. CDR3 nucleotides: TGTGCCAGCAGGCGGACAGCCACAGATTCGTATGGCTACACCTTC. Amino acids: CASRRTATDSYGYTF.

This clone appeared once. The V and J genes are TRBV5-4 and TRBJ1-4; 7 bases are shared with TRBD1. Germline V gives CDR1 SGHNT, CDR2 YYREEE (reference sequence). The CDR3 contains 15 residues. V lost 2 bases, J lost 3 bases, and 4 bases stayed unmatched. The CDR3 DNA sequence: TGTGCCAGCAGCTTTAACAGGGGATCTAATGAAAAACTGTTTTTT. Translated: CASSFNRGSNEKLFF. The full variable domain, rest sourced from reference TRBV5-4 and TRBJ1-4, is ETGVTQSPTHLIKTRGQQVTLRCSSQSGHNTVSWYQQALGQGPQFIFQYYREEENGRGNFPPRFSGLQFPNYSSELNVNALELDDSALYLCASSFNRGSNEKLFFGSGTQLSVL.

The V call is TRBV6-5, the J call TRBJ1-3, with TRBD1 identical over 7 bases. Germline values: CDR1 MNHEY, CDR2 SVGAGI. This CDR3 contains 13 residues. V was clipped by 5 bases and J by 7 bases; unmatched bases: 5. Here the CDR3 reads CASSTQGGNTIYF. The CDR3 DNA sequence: TGTGCCAGCAGTACTCAGGGGGGCAACACCATATATTTT.